The T cell receptor beta chain described here comes from a study of blood T cell repertoires in COVID-19 (dated by TCRdb to the early 2020s). At the level of the whole study: The collaborator samples originated in the United States, Italy and Spain and spanned the acute and convalescent phases of COVID-19. The samples were drawn from the first 160 participants of the ongoing ImmuneRACE study and from under 1,500 subjects provided by 6 global collaborators. HLA class I and class II types, where available, came from metadata supplied by the sample provider rather than from assay-based typing. The prospective study material was composed of cDNA or gDNA derived from T cells, B-cell-depleted T cells, or PBMCs. Nearly every sample came with metadata listing a de-identified subject ID, COVID-19 status, age in years and sex. Deeply sampled blood TCRbeta repertoires from subjects exposed to, actively infected with, or recovered from COVID-19 were included in the dataset. The repertoires were released in a freely available public database meant as a resource for research on the immune response to SARS-CoV-2. Broad study findings and their caveats: The quantity of clinical and demographic metadata differed by source and by participant and was supplied without curation.

The CDR3 has 16 amino acids, counting the end cysteine and phenylalanine. The CDR3 DNA has 48 bases and is translated from base 1. From the germline V gene, CDR1 is MNHNS and CDR2 is SASEGT. The germline V and J ends show losses of 2 bases and 6 bases respectively, and no gene match explains 5 bases of the junction. The collaborating institutions used their own protocols to collect whole blood in K2EDTA tubes. For TCRbeta analysis, collaborators shipped samples as frozen whole blood, isolated PBMCs, or DNA extracted from either of those sample types. About this clone: The specificity of this receptor is unknown. Within one base of it there is no much larger clone, and no base qualities were kept.

The immunoSEQ Assay, a bias-controlled multiplex PCR, was used to amplify TCRbeta CDR3 regions from genomic DNA. The original methods were these. Nucleated cell counts per sample were estimated from amplification of reference gene primers within the assay. Sequence reads were collapsed and filtered to measure the absolute abundance of every unique TCRbeta CDR3 rearrangement. For each sample, productive Simpson clonality was calculated by taking the square root of Simpson's diversity index across productive rearrangements. Held by TCRdb, this immuneACCESS table contains in-frame sequences only and omits some clones. Under half of the omission traces to an unresolved V gene where checked; the cause of the rest is unknown. The D gene and trimming were derived from the DNA, and the V and J assignments and clone size from that table. The sample data list about 98,000 clones, and 86% of these were observed just once. In total, the top ten clones hold approximately 10% of the sample.

Sequenced material: peripheral blood. The rearranged segments are TRBV6-1 and TRBJ2-2, with TRBD2 matching 11 junction bases. The clonotype was recovered from a man aged 50 or older with acute or convalescent COVID-19. In nucleotide form, the sequence is TGTGCCAGCAGTGAAATCTTACTAGCGGGAGCCGGGGAGCTGTTTTTT. It specifies CASSEILLAGAGELFF.